The rows below give T cell receptor beta chains drawn from one sample of a study of T cell responses to AZD1222 COVID-19 vaccine. Clones were sequenced by immunoSEQ multiplex PCR, and TCRdb holds only the in-frame ones, with some missing. Of about 190,000 clones listed, more than 80% are singletons. The sequenced sample was peripheral blood, obtained on day 0 of AZD1222 vaccination. These receptors were obtained from an adult in good health. Each CDR3 is given with its conserved first and last residue. Each record gives: clone size, D gene, V gene, J gene, CDR3 DNA, CDR3 protein. D genes are given only for firm matches. For some rows the clone size is stated as once, few or many, or as a class when expanded; others skip it.

-	-	TRBV18	TRBJ1-4	TGTGCCAGCTCACCAGGGTCCGGTATTAATGAAAAACTGTTTTTT	CASSPGSGINEKLFF
-	-	TRBV18	TRBJ2-7	TGTGCCAGCTCACCGGGTAGTGGATCCTACGAGCAGTACTTC	CASSPGSGSYEQYF
-	TRBD2	TRBV5-8	TRBJ2-1	TGTGCCAGCAGCCCCGGGGGGGGGACTCATGGGGCGGAGCAGTTCTTC	CASSPGGGTHGAEQFF
-	-	TRBV6-6	TRBJ2-3	TGTGCCAGCAGTTACCTGGGGGATAGCGGAACGCAGTATTTT	CASSYLGDSGTQYF
-	TRBD1	TRBV4-3	TRBJ1-3	TGCGCCAGCAGCCGAAACCAGGGGGCTGGAAACACCATATATTTT	CASSRNQGAGNTIYF
once	-	TRBV27	TRBJ1-6	TGTGCCAGCCCTGGGGGCGTTGGCTATAATTCACCCCTCCACTTT	CASPGGVGYNSPLHF
-	-	TRBV5-5	TRBJ1-4	TGTGCCAGCAGCTCCGAAACAGGGTGGGGTGAAAAACTGTTTTTT	CASSSETGWGEKLFF
-	TRBD2	TRBV6-5	TRBJ2-1	TGTGCCAGCAGTTCTTTACTAGCGGGGGGCGTCAATGAGCAGTTCTTC	CASSSLLAGGVNEQFF
once	-	TRBV7-2	TRBJ2-2	TGTGCCAGCAGCTTAGCGGGACCAAACACCGGGGAGCTGTTTTTT	CASSLAGPNTGELFF
few	-	TRBV19	TRBJ1-5	TGTGCCAGCACAGAGTATAGCAATCAGCCCCAGCATTTT	CASTEYSNQPQHF
-	TRBD1	TRBV2	TRBJ1-1	TGTGCCAGCAGTGAAGGGACAGGCCACACTGAAGCTTTCTTT	CASSEGTGHTEAFF
-	TRBD1	TRBV5-4	TRBJ1-4	TGTGCCAGCAGCTTAAGGGGGACAGGGAATGAAAAACTGTTTTTT	CASSLRGTGNEKLFF
-	-	TRBV12-3/TRBV12-4	TRBJ1-1	TGTGCCAGCAGTCAAAGGGGTCGCACTGAAGCTTTCTTT	CASSQRGRTEAFF
-	-	TRBV5-6	TRBJ1-3	TGTGCCAGCAGCTTGGTAGGTCGAAACACCATATATTTT	CASSLVGRNTIYF
-	-	TRBV27	TRBJ1-2	TGTGCCAGCAGTTTAGAGGCCGGGTTCTATGGCTACACCTTC	CASSLEAGFYGYTF
-	-	TRBV6-2/TRBV6-3	TRBJ1-5	TGTGCCAGCAGTACCTGGGATCACAATCAGCCCCAGCATTTT	CASSTWDHNQPQHF
-	-	TRBV5-6	TRBJ1-4	TGTGCCAGCAGCCTCTGGTGGAGCTCAGATAATGAAAAACTGTTTTTT	CASSLWWSSDNEKLFF
-	-	TRBV7-8	TRBJ2-2	TGTGCCAGCAGCGTCCAGCCCTTCGGTAACACCGGGGAGCTGTTTTTT	CASSVQPFGNTGELFF
few	TRBD1	TRBV7-9	TRBJ1-2	TGTGCCAGCAGCCAACGACAGGGTTCTGGCTACACCTTC	CASSQRQGSGYTF
-	-	TRBV7-2	TRBJ1-5	TGTGCCAGCAGCTTATCCCCAGGCAATCAGCCCCAGCATTTT	CASSLSPGNQPQHF
-	-	TRBV7-9	TRBJ1-1	TGTGCCAGCAGCTTAACAGAGAACACTGAAGCTTTCTTT	CASSLTENTEAFF
once	-	TRBV28	TRBJ1-5	TGTGCCAGCAATTCCGCCGGAGAGGCTCACAATCAGCCCCAGCATTTT	CASNSAGEAHNQPQHF
few	TRBD1	TRBV30	TRBJ1-5	TGTGCCTGGAGTGTACAGGGGGGAATGAGCAATCAGCCCCAGCATTTT	CAWSVQGGMSNQPQHF
-	-	TRBV20-1	TRBJ1-3	TGCAGTGCTAGTTCAGGGGCCATGGGATACACCATATATTTT	CSASSGAMGYTIYF
-	TRBD2	TRBV28	TRBJ2-5	TGTGCCAGCACAAGCGGGGGGGCAGGTTTCAGGGAGACCCAGTACTTC	CASTSGGAGFRETQYF
-	-	TRBV7-2	TRBJ1-4	TGTGCCAGCAGCTCCAGACAGTTCAGCGGTGAAAAACTGTTTTTT	CASSSRQFSGEKLFF
-	TRBD2	TRBV5-1	TRBJ2-7	TGCGCCAGCAGCTGGGGACTAGCGGGGGGGACCTACTCCTACGAGCAGTACTTC	CASSWGLAGGTYSYEQYF
-	-	TRBV27	TRBJ2-7	TGTGCCAGCAGTTTATCAGCGGGACAGAAGGAGCAGTACTTC	CASSLSAGQKEQYF
-	TRBD1	TRBV7-2	TRBJ1-2	TGTGCCAGCAGCCTAGGTGCCGGGACAGGGGATGGCTACACCTTC	CASSLGAGTGDGYTF
-	-	TRBV9	TRBJ2-5	TGTGCCAGCAGCCCGCAATCCCAAGAGACCCAGTACTTC	CASSPQSQETQYF
-	-	TRBV6-5	TRBJ2-1	TGTGCCAGCACCGAGTACAGCTCCTACAATGAGCAGTTCTTC	CASTEYSSYNEQFF
-	-	TRBV10-3	TRBJ1-2	TGTGCCATCAGTGAAGGGACCGGTTGGTATGGCTACACCTTC	CAISEGTGWYGYTF
-	TRBD2	TRBV25-1	TRBJ2-3	TGTGCCAGCAGTTACCGCGCGGGGGTTAGCACAGATACGCAGTATTTT	CASSYRAGVSTDTQYF
once	TRBD1	TRBV29-1	TRBJ1-5	TGCAGCGTTGAGGGACAGGGGTCGCAGCCCCAGCATTTT	CSVEGQGSQPQHF
-	-	TRBV4-1	TRBJ1-4	TGCGCCAGCAGCCAAGCCGTCGGGCGGAAGAATGAAAAACTGTTTTTT	CASSQAVGRKNEKLFF
-	TRBD1	TRBV2	TRBJ1-4	TGTGCCAGCAGGGGAAGGACAGGGGTTGAAAAACTGTTTTTT	CASRGRTGVEKLFF
-	TRBD1	TRBV6-5	TRBJ1-6	TGTGCCACCAAGGACAGGGACCATTCACCCCTCCACTTT	CATKDRDHSPLHF
-	-	TRBV24-1	TRBJ1-1	TGTGCCACCAGTGACTCCAGGGAGAAGAACACTGAAGCTTTCTTT	CATSDSREKNTEAFF
-	-	TRBV4-2	TRBJ2-5	TGTGCCAGCAGCCAAGCTCAGCAAGAGACCCAGTACTTC	CASSQAQQETQYF
-	TRBD1	TRBV5-1	TRBJ2-2	TGCGCCAGCAGCCTGGGGCCGACAGGGTCCGGGGAGCTGTTTTTT	CASSLGPTGSGELFF
-	-	TRBV5-4	TRBJ1-1	TGTGCCAGCAGCTTCATTCGCCGGGACCCTCAAACCACTGAAGCTTTCTTT	CASSFIRRDPQTTEAFF
-	-	TRBV14	TRBJ1-1	TGTGCCAGCAGCCAGTACACTGAAGCTTTCTTT	CASSQYTEAFF
-	-	TRBV6-1	TRBJ2-7	TGTGCCAGCAGTGAAAACGGTTGGGTGCAGTACTTC	CASSENGWVQYF
-	-	TRBV19	TRBJ2-7	TGTGCCAGTAGCCGGGACTGGCAAACTTACGAGCAGTACTTC	CASSRDWQTYEQYF
-	TRBD1	TRBV7-9	TRBJ2-3	TGTGCCAGCGGAGAGCCGGGACAGGGGAGAGATACGCAGTATTTT	CASGEPGQGRDTQYF
-	-	TRBV5-1	TRBJ2-3	TGCGCCAGCACAGACGTTGCAGATACGCAGTATTTT	CASTDVADTQYF
-	-	TRBV21-1	TRBJ1-2	TGTGCCAGCAGCAAGTCATCCGGAAAACAGGGGCCCTACTATGGCTACACCTTC	CASSKSSGKQGPYYGYTF
-	TRBD2	TRBV4-2	TRBJ2-1	TGTGCCAGCAGCCACCCTAGCGGGGGGAGTGAGCAGTTCTTC	CASSHPSGGSEQFF
-	TRBD1	TRBV7-8	TRBJ1-4	TGTGCCAGCAGCTTAGAAACTGCCGGGACAGGGAATGAAAAACTGTTTTTT	CASSLETAGTGNEKLFF
-	-	TRBV20-1	TRBJ1-5	TGCAGTGCTAGTTCCCGGGGAACTACCTTTGGCCAGCCCCAGCATTTT	CSASSRGTTFGQPQHF
-	TRBD2	TRBV3-1/TRBV3-2	TRBJ2-5	TGTGCCAGCAGCCCATACCTACACAATGCGGCGGGGGACCAAGAGACCCAGTACTTC	CASSPYLHNAAGDQETQYF
-	-	TRBV7-3	TRBJ2-5	TGTGCCAGCAGCCTCGCAGGAAAAGAGACCCAGTACTTC	CASSLAGKETQYF
-	-	TRBV19	TRBJ2-2	TGTGCCAGTAGTTGGAGGCCAGGGTTCACCGGGGAGCTGTTTTTT	CASSWRPGFTGELFF
-	-	TRBV5-1	TRBJ2-1	TGCGCCAGCAGCCAGGAGGGGGGAGCCAACTACAATGAGCAGTTCTTC	CASSQEGGANYNEQFF
once	TRBD1	TRBV27	TRBJ2-3	TGTGCCAGCAGTAGAGACAGGGGTCTCACAGATACGCAGTATTTT	CASSRDRGLTDTQYF
-	-	TRBV5-1	TRBJ1-3	TGCGCCAGCAGCCCCAGGCTGTCTGGAAACACCATATATTTT	CASSPRLSGNTIYF
-	-	TRBV29-1	TRBJ1-1	TGCAGCGTTGAGAGACGCATAAACACTGAAGCTTTCTTT	CSVERRINTEAFF
-	-	TRBV6-5	TRBJ1-5	TGTGCCAGCGATCTTGGGGGCGTTCAGCCCCAGCATTTT	CASDLGGVQPQHF
-	-	TRBV27	TRBJ2-3	TGTGCCAGCAGTTTATCGGAGACTAGAACAGATACGCAGTATTTT	CASSLSETRTDTQYF
-	TRBD2	TRBV3-1/TRBV3-2	TRBJ2-7	TGTGCCAGCCCGCTGGCCGGGGGGGACGAGCAGTACTTC	CASPLAGGDEQYF